This TCR beta chain was captured by sequencing in a study of cytomegalovirus exposure and HLA in healthy donors. Overall study results and limits: In a later analysis, first-cohort TCR clusters were found to tend to co-occur in the 120 or so validation repertoires.

The donors were part of the validation cohort, which consisted of roughly 110 subjects and was separate from the first cohort of 600 to 850 subjects. This CDR3 is 14 amino acids long. J lost 7 bases, V lost 4 bases, and 6 bases had no gene match. Looked up from germline, CDR1 is SGHKS and CDR2 is YYEKEE (reference sequence). This table comes from immunoSEQ multiplex PCR, and its TCRdb copy is limited to in-frame clones, with some not included. The table includes around 93,000 clones, 85% detected once. The table lists this clone with a few counts. Its antigen is not identified. The sample taken for sequencing was PBMCs. J is TRBJ2-7 and V is TRBV5-5, with 12 bases lining up with TRBD1. This TCR was recovered from a man aged 18 to 29 in good health and CMV-seropositive. This CDR3 is CASSHRDRGREQYV. CDR3 in DNA: TGTGCCAGCAGCCACCGGGACAGGGGGCGGGAGCAGTACGTC.